One T cell receptor beta chain is described in this entry. V was shortened by 6 bases and J by 4 bases, with 18 bases between the two germline ends. Germline V gene sequence: CDR1 MNHNY, CDR2 SVGAGI (reference sequence). CDR3 length: 15 amino acids. Assay: immunoSEQ multiplex PCR; the TCRdb copy retains only in-frame clones and omits some. The data show just over 50,000 clones, under 95% seen once. The data stem from a study of T cell changes during pregnancy in multiple sclerosis. The receptor was derived from a female donor with multiple sclerosis, enrolled in a pregnancy study. The V and J genes are TRBV6-6 and TRBJ1-2, with D tentatively TRBD1 (5 bases). Sequenced here: CD4+ T cells from peripheral blood mononuclear cells, sampled in the second trimester of pregnancy. CDR3 sequence (DNA): TGTGCCAGCAGCCCCACGGGATTGGGGGGCTATGGCTACACCTTC. Translating it yields CASSPTGLGGYGYTF.